This TCR beta chain is from a study of CD8 T cells in Susac syndrome. As for the study in general: Patients with Susac syndrome who were sequenced included more than 5 with active disease and 8 or 9 in remission.

The length of the CDR3 is 12 residues. Between the trimmed V and J ends, which lost 3 bases and 6 bases, there was a span of 8 bases. The RNA, roughly 0.45 to 1 ug, was put through reverse transcription using random hexamers. TCRdb re-derived calls from the immunoSEQ multiplex PCR reads in MiXCR, one entry per CDR3 protein. In the table there are approximately 190,000 distinct CDR3 sequences, roughly 94% of which are singletons. Input material: CD8+ T cells from PBMCs. The sequence came from a human donor with Susac syndrome. This rearrangement joins TRBV12-3 or TRBV12-4 to TRBJ1-2, with a tentative D call TRBD1 (5 bases). In DNA form, the CDR3 reads TGTGCCAGCAGTTTGAGGGGCGATGGCTACACCTTC. Its protein product is CASSLRGDGYTF.